The T cell receptor (beta chain) under discussion was sequenced for a study of response to subunit inactivated influenza vaccine. Germline CDR1 is MNHEY and CDR2 is SMNVEV (reference sequence). V was pared by 2 bases and J by 4 bases, with 0 bases of the junction left unmatched. The CDR3 runs to 13 residues. TCRdb re-called the RT-PCR reads through MiXCR, storing one row per CDR3 protein. The data show 800,000 or so distinct CDR3 sequences, over 20% seen once. Many counts were recorded for this clonotype. Its antigen is still unknown. Study-level results: Authors suggested few new T cells are recruited by each seasonal influenza vaccination.

This receptor was identified in a man in his forties or fifties who received an inactivated influenza vaccine. This chain uses TRBV27 with TRBJ2-7; 9 bases agree with TRBD2. The material sequenced was PBMCs from blood, taken around 5 days after vaccination. The CDR3 loop reads CASSLLAGYEQYF. CDR3 sequence (DNA): TGTGCCAGCAGTTTACTAGCGGGGTACGAGCAGTACTTC.